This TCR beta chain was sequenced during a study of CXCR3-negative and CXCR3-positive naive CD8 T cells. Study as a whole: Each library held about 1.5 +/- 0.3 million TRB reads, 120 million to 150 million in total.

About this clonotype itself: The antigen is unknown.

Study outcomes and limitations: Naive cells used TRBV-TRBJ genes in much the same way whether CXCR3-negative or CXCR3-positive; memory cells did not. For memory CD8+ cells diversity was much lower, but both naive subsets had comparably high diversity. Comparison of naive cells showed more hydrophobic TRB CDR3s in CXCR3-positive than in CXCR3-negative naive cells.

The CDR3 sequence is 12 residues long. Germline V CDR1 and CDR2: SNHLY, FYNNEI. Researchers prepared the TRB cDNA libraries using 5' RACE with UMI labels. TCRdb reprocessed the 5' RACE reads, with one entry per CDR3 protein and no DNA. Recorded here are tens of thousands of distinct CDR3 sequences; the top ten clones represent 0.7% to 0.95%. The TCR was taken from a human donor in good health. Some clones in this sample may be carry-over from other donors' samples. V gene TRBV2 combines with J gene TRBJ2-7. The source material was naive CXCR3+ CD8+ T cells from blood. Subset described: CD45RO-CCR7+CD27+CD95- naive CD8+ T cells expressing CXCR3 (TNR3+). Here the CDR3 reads CASRPSSYEQYF.